These 10 T cell receptor beta chains were all obtained from the same sample, sequenced in a study of shared clonotypes between healthy human individuals (TCRdb year 2020). Library generation was performed with the immunoSEQ multiplex PCR assay. What TCRdb holds here is the immuneACCESS table cut down to in-frame rearrangements. Part of the clones is not present; checked against another copy, under half of the missing clones reflect an unresolved V gene, and the others are unexplained. For this sample the table gives about 2,100,000 clones, of which approximately 94% were detected only once. The top ten constitute about 1.5% of the sample. For the CD8 naive samples, CD45RO-negative cells were positively selected for CCR7, yielding a CD45RA+CCR7+ population from which TemRA cells were excluded. The specimen was naive CD8+ T cells from PBMCs. Per the publication, the cell subset or site label means: CD45RA+CCR7+. The receptors shown here come from a man aged 18 to 29 in good health. Some clones in this sample may be carry-over from other donors' samples.

The rearrangement uses TRBV5-6 and TRBJ1-1; maybe TRBD1 (6 bases). Trimming cost V 9 bases and J 5 bases, with 17 bases left between them. Germline loops: CDR1 SGHDT, CDR2 YYEEEE. The CDR3 runs to 13 residues. The CDR3 reads CATSVRGVTEAFF. The CDR3 DNA reads TGTGCCACCTCTGTAAGGGGGGTAACTGAAGCTTTCTTT.

The chain carries TRBV4-1 and TRBJ2-2; 12 bases are shared with TRBD2. This CDR3 comprises 15 residues. V was pared by 4 bases and J by 6 bases, with 3 bases of the junction left unmatched. Germline lookup yields CDR1 MGHRA and CDR2 YSYEKL. The CDR3 sequence: CASSRLAGEAGELFF. CDR3 bases: TGCGCCAGCAGCCGACTAGCGGGAGAGGCCGGGGAGCTGTTTTTT.

The J gene is TRBJ2-6, the V gene TRBV7-6; D call uncertain. The CDR3 consists of 15 residues. Trimming stripped 1 base from V and 0 bases from J, with 4 bases between. Per the germline V gene, CDR1 is SGHVS and CDR2 is FNYEAQ. The CDR3: CASSLGTSGANVLTF. The DNA for the CDR3 is TGTGCCAGCAGCTTAGGTACCTCTGGGGCCAACGTCCTGACTTTC. Filled out from reference TRBV7-6 and TRBJ2-6, the complete variable domain reads GAGVSQSPRYKVTKRGQDVALRCDPISGHVSLYWYRQALGQGPEFLTYFNYEAQQDKSGLPNDRFSAERPEGSISTLTIQRTEQRDSAMYRCASSLGTSGANVLTFGAGSRLTVL.

V usage is TRBV10-2 and J usage is TRBJ1-2; TRBD1 matches 9 bases. Looked up from germline, CDR1 is WSHSY and CDR2 is SAAADI. The V and J ends lost 10 bases and 9 bases, in that order; junction bases with no gene match: 6. The CDR3 length is 11 residues. The CDR3 DNA reads TGCGCCAATACAGGGGGCGAAAGCTACACCTTC. Amino acid sequence: CANTGGESYTF.

The chain employs TRBV6-5 and TRBJ1-2; TRBD1 might be the D (5 bases). The CDR3 is made up of 15 amino acids. The V and J ends lost 2 bases and 0 bases respectively, with 10 bases between them. In germline, CDR1 is MNHEY, CDR2 SVGAGI. CDR3 sequence: CASSYAETANYGYTF. The CDR3 DNA is TGTGCCAGCAGTTACGCAGAGACAGCTAACTATGGCTACACCTTC.

DNA of the CDR3: TGTGCCAGCAGTACCGGGACAGATTACACTGAAGCTTTCTTT. This sequence encodes CASSTGTDYTEAFF. This chain joins TRBV28 and TRBJ1-1; TRBD1 agrees at 7 bases. Germline V lookup: CDR1 MDHEN, CDR2 SYDVKM. CDR3 length equals 14 residues. V lost 5 bases and J lost 3; bases outside the gene matches: 6.

The gene calls are TRBV28 and TRBJ2-1; tentatively, D is TRBD2 (6 bases). Trimming stripped 1 base from V and 2 bases from J, with 15 bases between. Germline V gene sequence: CDR1 MDHEN, CDR2 SYDVKM. The CDR3 runs to 17 residues. In DNA form, the CDR3 reads TGTGCCAGCAGTTTATTTAGGCTAGCGTCGACCTACAATGAGCAGTTCTTC. Protein product: CASSLFRLASTYNEQFF.

The rearrangement links TRBV9 to TRBJ2-7; no reliable D call. CDR3 length equals 16 residues. The germline V gene encodes CDR1 SGDLS and CDR2 YYNGEE. Trimming removed 5 bases at V and 6 bases at J, with 24 bases between. The CDR3 region is CASSWGTGPRPSEQYF. Here the CDR3 DNA reads TGTGCCAGCAGTTGGGGAACCGGGCCGAGACCTTCCGAGCAGTACTTC.

This clone was recorded only once. The chain employs TRBV6-5 and TRBJ2-1; a possible D gene is TRBD1 (7 bases). CDR1 is MNHEY, CDR2 SVGAGI, per germline. The length of the CDR3 is 12 residues. Trimming shortened V by 5 bases and J by 8 bases, and 10 bases separated the two germline ends. The CDR3 DNA reads TGTGCCAGCAGTACCAGGGGGGATGAGCAGTTCTTC. Residues: CASSTRGDEQFF.

This clone came up once. This rearrangement joins TRBV27 to TRBJ2-7; 8 bases map to TRBD2. Losses at the gene ends were 2 bases for V and 6 bases for J; bases not matched to a gene: 12. Germline CDR1 MNHEY, CDR2 SMNVEV (reference sequence). This CDR3 is 16 amino acids long. This CDR3 reads CASSLRRGLATGEQYF. DNA for the CDR3: TGTGCCAGCAGTTTACGTAGAGGACTAGCTACGGGCGAGCAGTACTTC.